The TCR beta chain described here comes from a study of blood T cell repertoires in COVID-19. Across the study: The United States, Italy and Spain supplied acute and convalescent COVID-19 samples.

Which cohort a participant joined came from the clinical history participants gave. The CDR3 runs 13 residues. The V end was cut by 2 bases, the J end by 7 bases, with 9 bases between. Germline V lookup: CDR1 GTSNPN, CDR2 SVGIG (reference sequence). Clones were read by immunoSEQ multiplex PCR, and TCRdb kept only the in-frame ones, dropping some. The data contain 200,000 to 250,000 clones, under 90% of them seen just once; the ten biggest clones take up less than 2%. The genes are TRBV30 and TRBJ1-6; TRBD1 is a possible D gene (5 bases). Sequencing was done on a sample of PBMCs or T cells enriched from blood (not recorded which). This TCR derives from a man aged 55 to 70 who had recovered from COVID-19. The CDR3 DNA reads as TGTGCCTGGAGTACGACAGTCAATTCACCCCTCCACTTT. This codes for CAWSTTVNSPLHF.